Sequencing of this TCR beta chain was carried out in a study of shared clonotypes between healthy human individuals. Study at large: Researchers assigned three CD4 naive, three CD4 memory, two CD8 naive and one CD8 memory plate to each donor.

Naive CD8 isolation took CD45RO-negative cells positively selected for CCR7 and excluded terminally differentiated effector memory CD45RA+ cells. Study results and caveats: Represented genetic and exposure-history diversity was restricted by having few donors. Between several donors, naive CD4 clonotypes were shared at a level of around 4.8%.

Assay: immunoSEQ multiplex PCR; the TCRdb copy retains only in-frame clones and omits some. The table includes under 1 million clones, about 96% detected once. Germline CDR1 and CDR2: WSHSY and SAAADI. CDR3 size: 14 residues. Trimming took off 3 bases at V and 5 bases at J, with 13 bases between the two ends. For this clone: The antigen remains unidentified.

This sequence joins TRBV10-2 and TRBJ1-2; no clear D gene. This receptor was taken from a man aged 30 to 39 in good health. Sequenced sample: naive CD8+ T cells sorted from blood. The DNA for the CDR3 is TGCGCCAGCAGTGACAACAGACTGGGATATGGCTACACCTTC. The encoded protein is CASSDNRLGYGYTF.